The TCR beta chain described here comes from a study of blood T cell repertoires in COVID-19. Study-wide context: COVID-19 samples from acute and convalescent phases originated in the United States, Italy and Spain. The cDNA or gDNA used as material had been derived from T cells, B-cell-depleted T cells, or PBMCs.

V was pared by 5 bases and J by 8 bases, with 4 bases of the junction left unmatched. Germline lookup yields CDR1 SEHNR and CDR2 FQNEAQ (reference sequence). The CDR3 sequence is 12 residues long. Sequencing was performed with immunoSEQ multiplex PCR; in TCRdb, only in-frame clones are kept and a portion is missing. The sample consists of about 210,000 clones, around 90% of them appearing once. This clonotype was obtained from a man in his 70s with acute or convalescent COVID-19. The material sequenced was peripheral blood. The chain joins TRBV7-9 to TRBJ2-7; 9 positions agree with TRBD1. CDR3 sequence: CASSPGQGKQYF. The DNA for the CDR3 is TGTGCCAGCAGCCCGGGACAGGGTAAGCAGTACTTC.